This T cell receptor beta chain emerged from a study of OX40 agonist ivuxolimab in advanced cancers. Study overall: Dose-escalation patients suffered from hepatocellular carcinoma, melanoma, renal cell or head and neck cancer. Study outcomes and limitations: Determination of antigen specificity was not performed for the expanded peripheral T cells.

This CDR3 region has 14 residues. Germline CDR1 PRHDT, CDR2 FYEKMQ (reference sequence). Deletions cut 7 bases from V and 1 base from J, with 13 bases between. Notes on this clone: Its matching antigen is unknown.

Generated by immunoSEQ multiplex PCR, the TCRdb table keeps only in-frame clones and is missing some. This sample carries under 30,000 clones, 90% of them seen once, and the ten largest clones take about a quarter. The chain is built from TRBV13 and TRBJ1-1; no definite D call. This receptor was identified in an adult with an advanced solid tumor such as melanoma, head and neck, liver or kidney cancer. Material: CD4+ or CD8+ T cells sorted from blood, obtained in a trial of the OX40 agonist ivuxolimab. CDR3 sequence reads: CASTAGEGNTEAFF. The CDR3 DNA reads TGTGCCAGCACGGCCGGTGAGGGGAACACTGAAGCTTTCTTT. Full variable domain (outside the CDR3, taken from reference TRBV13 and TRBJ1-1): AAGVIQSPRHLIKEKRETATLKCYPIPRHDTVYWYQQGPGQDPQFLISFYEKMQSDKGSIPDRFSAQQFSDYHSELNMSSLELGDSALYFCASTAGEGNTEAFFGQGTRLTVV.